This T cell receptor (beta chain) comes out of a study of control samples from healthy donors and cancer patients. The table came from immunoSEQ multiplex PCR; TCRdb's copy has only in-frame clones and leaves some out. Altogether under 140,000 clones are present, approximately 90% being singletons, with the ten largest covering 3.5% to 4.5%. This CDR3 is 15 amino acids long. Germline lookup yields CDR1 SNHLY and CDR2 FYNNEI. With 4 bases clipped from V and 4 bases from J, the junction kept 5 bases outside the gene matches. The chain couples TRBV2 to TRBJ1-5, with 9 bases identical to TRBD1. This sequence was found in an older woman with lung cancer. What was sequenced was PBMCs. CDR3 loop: CASSGGGQGNQPQHF. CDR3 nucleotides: TGTGCCAGCAGTGGGGGGGGACAGGGAAATCAGCCCCAGCATTTT.